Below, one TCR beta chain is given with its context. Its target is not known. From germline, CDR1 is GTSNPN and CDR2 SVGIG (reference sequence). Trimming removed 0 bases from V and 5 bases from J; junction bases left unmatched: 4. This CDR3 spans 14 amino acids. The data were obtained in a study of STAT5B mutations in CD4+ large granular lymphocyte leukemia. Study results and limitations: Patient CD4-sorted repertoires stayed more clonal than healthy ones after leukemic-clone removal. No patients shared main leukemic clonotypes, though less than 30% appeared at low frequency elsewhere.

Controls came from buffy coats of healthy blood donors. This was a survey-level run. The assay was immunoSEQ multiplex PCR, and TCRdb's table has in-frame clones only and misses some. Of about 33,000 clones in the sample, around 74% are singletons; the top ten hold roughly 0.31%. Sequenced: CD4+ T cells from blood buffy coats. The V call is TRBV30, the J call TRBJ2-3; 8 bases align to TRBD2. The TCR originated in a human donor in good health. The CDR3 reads CAWSVSLAGDTQYF. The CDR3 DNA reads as TGTGCCTGGAGTGTGAGTCTAGCGGGAGATACGCAGTATTTT.